This record covers a single TCR beta chain. The sample is drawn from a study of shared clonotypes between healthy human individuals. TCRdb keeps only in-frame clones here, not all; method: immunoSEQ multiplex PCR. The sample shows 2 million to 2.5 million clones, 80% to 95% of them seen only once. The CDR3 contains 14 residues. CDR1 is MNHNY and CDR2 is SVGAGI in the germline V gene (reference sequence). V lost 2 bases, J lost 1 base, and 8 bases lay in between. The V and J genes are TRBV6-6 and TRBJ2-5; maybe TRBD1 (6 bases). The receptor comes from a young man in good health. Some clones in this sample may be carry-over from other donors' samples. Sequences were obtained from naive CD4+ T cells from PBMCs. This sample's subset: CD45RA+ positively selected. Written as DNA, the CDR3 is TGTGCCAGCAGTTACGGACAGTTCCAAGAGACCCAGTACTTC. Amino acids: CASSYGQFQETQYF.